The 4 T cell receptor beta chains below all came from one sample that was sequenced in a study of T cell responses to AZD1222 COVID-19 vaccine (dated by TCRdb to the early 2020s). The library was prepared using the immunoSEQ multiplex PCR assay. In TCRdb, the immuneACCESS table is reduced to in-frame sequences with V and J assigned. These tables do not hold every clone; where another copy was compared, an unresolved V gene accounts for under half, and the others remain unexplained. Here the sample has under 150,000 clones; 80% to 90% occur a single time. Clones ranked in the top ten supply 2% to 3% of the sample. Sample time point, as interpreted from the label and publication: baseline before first vaccination. Material: peripheral blood, obtained on day 0 of AZD1222 vaccination. These receptor sequences come from an adult in good health.

The chain uses TRBV7-2 and TRBJ2-2, with a weak D call TRBD2 (5 bases). V lost 9 bases to trimming and J lost 9 bases, with 23 bases between them. In germline, CDR1 is SGHTA, CDR2 FQGNSA. The CDR3 spans 15 residues. The CDR3 DNA reads as TGTGCCAGTGCCCCCGGGTTTCGGGGAAACCGGGAGCTGTTTTTT. It encodes CASAPGFRGNRELFF.

The chain employs TRBV12-5 and TRBJ2-5, with TRBD1 identical over 8 bases. The germline V gene encodes CDR1 LGHNT and CDR2 FRNRAP. The V segment lost 4 bases and the J segment 5 bases; nucleotides outside the gene matches: 6. CDR3 length: 14 residues. CDR3: CASGSDRVGETQYF. The CDR3 DNA follows: TGTGCTAGTGGTTCGGACAGGGTCGGGGAGACCCAGTACTTC. The complete variable domain, with remaining parts taken from reference TRBV12-5 and TRBJ2-5, reads DARVTQTPRHKVTEMGQEVTMRCQPILGHNTVFWYRQTMMQGLELLAYFRNRAPLDDSGMPKDRFSAEMPDATLATLKIQPSEPRDSAVYFCASGSDRVGETQYFGPGTRLLVL.

The rearrangement uses TRBV7-2 and TRBJ2-7, with 10 nucleotides matching TRBD1. Germline-derived CDR1 and CDR2 are SGHTA and FQGNSA. J lost 2 bases, V lost 5 bases, and 3 bases had no gene match. The CDR3 runs 14 residues. The CDR3 bases are TGTGCCAGCAGCCCCGGACAGGGGGCCTACGAGCAGTACTTC. Its protein product is CASSPGQGAYEQYF.

This chain joins TRBV5-1 and TRBJ1-3; weak D call: TRBD1 (6 bases). Germline V gene data show CDR1 as SGHRS and CDR2 as YFSETQ. The CDR3 consists of 15 residues. V was pared by 1 base and J by 4 bases, with 12 bases between. The CDR3 nucleotides are TGCGCCAGCAGCTTGTTTGTGGGGACAGGAAACACCATATATTTT. Amino acids: CASSLFVGTGNTIYF.